This T cell receptor beta chain originates from a study of T cells in Graves' hyperthyroidism and ophthalmopathy. CDR1 is MNHEY, CDR2 SMNVEV, per germline (reference sequence). There are 15 residues in the CDR3. V lost 4 bases to trimming and J lost 3 bases, with 15 bases between them. Uncontrolled infection, other autoimmune disease, pregnancy and lactation each barred patients from inclusion. PBMCs came from less than 11 ml fresh peripheral blood. Authors of the study amplified TCR beta CDR3 regions from RNA transcripts. The primer set for the first-round RT-PCR of the TCR CDR3 was HTBI. TCRdb used MiXCR to reprocess the multiplex PCR reads, holding one entry per CDR3 protein. The sample consists of 300,000 or so distinct CDR3 sequences, 15% to 20% of them appearing once. Study-wide points: Model predictions of ophthalmopathy came a median 6.5 months before onset.

On this clonotype: The antigen remains unidentified.

The specimen sequenced was blood. The V gene is TRBV27, the J gene TRBJ1-1; unclear D gene. The clonotype originates from a woman in her forties or fifties with Graves' hyperthyroidism. CDR3 DNA sequence: TGTGCCAGCAGTTCGGACCGACGGATGGACACTGAAGCTTTCTTT. It yields the protein CASSSDRRMDTEAFF.